The 19 T cell receptor beta chains listed next were all sequenced from one sample in a study of shared clonotypes between healthy human individuals. Clones were sequenced by immunoSEQ multiplex PCR, and TCRdb holds only the in-frame ones, with some missing. The sample consists of approximately 2.3 million clones, 90% to 95% of them appearing once. Material: naive CD4+ T cells from PBMCs. Subset here: CD45RA+ positively selected. All receptors come from a man younger than 30 in good health. Some clones in this sample may be carry-over from other donors' samples.

This chain uses TRBV4-1 with TRBJ1-2, with unresolved D. V lost 0 bases, J lost 4 bases, and 15 bases lay in between. The germline V gene has CDR1 MGHRA and CDR2 YSYEKL. The CDR3 runs to 16 residues. The CDR3 protein is CASSQDLSGKSYGYTF. CDR3 DNA sequence: TGCGCCAGCAGCCAAGATCTATCAGGCAAATCCTATGGCTACACCTTC.

This rearrangement joins TRBV11-2 to TRBJ2-1, with 12 bases lining up with TRBD2. Germline V lookup: CDR1 SGHAT, CDR2 FQNNGV. The CDR3 consists of 15 residues. Trimming cost V 1 base and J 5 bases; bases outside gene matches: 0. The CDR3 region has the DNA TGTGCCAGCAGCTTAGGGACTAGCGGGAACAATGAGCAGTTCTTC. As protein: CASSLGTSGNNEQFF. The full variable domain, rest sourced from reference TRBV11-2 and TRBJ2-1, is EAGVAQSPRYKIIEKRQSVAFWCNPISGHATLYWYQQILGQGPKLLIQFQNNGVVDDSQLPKDRFSAERLKGVDSTLKIQPAKLEDSAVYLCASSLGTSGNNEQFFGPGTRLTVL.

Here the CDR3 DNA reads TGTGCCAGCAGTCACGGGGGTGAGACCCAGTACTTC. This codes for CASSHGGETQYF. V and J are TRBV7-2 and TRBJ2-5; TRBD2 is a possible D gene (6 bases). The germline V gene encodes CDR1 SGHTA and CDR2 FQGNSA. V lost 6 bases to trimming and J lost 5 bases, with 10 bases between them. This CDR3 region has 12 residues.

This clone was counted a single time. The chain has TRBV27 and TRBJ2-1; TRBD2 agrees at 9 bases. V was clipped by 0 bases and J by 6 bases; unmatched bases: 9. CDR3 size: 17 residues. The germline V gene has CDR1 MNHEY and CDR2 SMNVEV (reference sequence). The CDR3 sequence: CASSLSEGREGRNEQFF. The DNA of the CDR3 is TGTGCCAGCAGTTTATCAGAAGGGCGGGAGGGCCGCAATGAGCAGTTCTTC.

The chain combines TRBV19 with TRBJ1-4; a possible D gene is TRBD1 (5 bases). CDR1 LNHDA and CDR2 SQIVND come from the germline V gene (reference sequence). Trimming cost V 3 bases and J 0 bases, with 11 bases left between them. This CDR3 contains 16 residues. The CDR3 sequence: CASSIDRIATNEKLFF. The DNA of the CDR3 is TGTGCCAGTAGTATCGACAGAATAGCAACTAATGAAAAACTGTTTTTT.

Concerning this clone itself: This CDR3 is also generated by other DNA sequences in the sample. The chain employs TRBV11-3 and TRBJ2-3; no clear D. Germline CDR1 SGHNT, CDR2 YENEEA. V was shortened by 5 bases and J by 6 bases, with 6 bases between the two germline ends. This CDR3 region has 11 residues. The CDR3 DNA follows: TGTGCCAGCAGCAAAGGGGATACGCAGTATTTT. This sequence encodes CASSKGDTQYF.

The V call is TRBV10-1, the J call TRBJ2-2; D possibly corresponds to TRBD1 (5 bases). The germline gives CDR1 WNHNN, CDR2 SYGVQD (reference sequence). The CDR3 runs to 13 residues. V was clipped by 0 bases and J by 12 bases, with 11 bases between them. CDR3 DNA sequence: TGCGCCAGCAGTGAGTCGATGGCAGGGAAGCTGTTTTTT. It codes for CASSESMAGKLFF.

This sequence joins TRBV7-3 and TRBJ2-7; 10 bases are a match to TRBD2. The V gene end was trimmed by 6 bases and the J gene end by 2 bases; junction bases not matched to a gene: 7. The CDR3 has 15 amino acids. Per germline, CDR1 SGHTA and CDR2 FQGTGA. CDR3 nucleotide sequence: TGTGCCAGCAGTTACCGTCTAGCGGGAGCCTACGAGCAGTACTTC. Translating gives CASSYRLAGAYEQYF.

V is TRBV5-6 and J is TRBJ2-7; 10 nucleotides line up with TRBD1. CDR1 is SGHDT, CDR2 YYEEEE, per germline. This CDR3 has 19 amino acids. V was pared by 4 bases and J by 2 bases, with 18 bases of the junction left unmatched. The CDR3 loop is CASSLRTGGARPSPYEQYF. CDR3 nucleotide sequence: TGTGCCAGCAGCCTCCGGACAGGGGGAGCTCGACCAAGCCCCTACGAGCAGTACTTC.

The chain carries TRBV27 and TRBJ2-7; perhaps TRBD2 as D (6 bases). The CDR3 is 14 residues long. The V gene lost 0 bases and the J gene lost 7 bases, with 13 bases spanning the gap. Germline loops: CDR1 MNHEY, CDR2 SMNVEV (reference sequence). CDR3 in amino acids: CASSLSGEVGEQYF. For the CDR3, the DNA is TGTGCCAGCAGTTTATCAGGGGAGGTCGGAGAGCAGTACTTC.

On this clone: Other DNA sequences in this sample translate to the same CDR3. The chain combines TRBV2 with TRBJ2-3, with TRBD2 as a possible D gene (5 bases). CDR1 is SNHLY and CDR2 is FYNNEI in the germline V gene. The germline V and J ends were trimmed by 6 bases and 3 bases, with 7 bases remaining between them. CDR3 length: 12 amino acids. The CDR3 sequence: CASRGGTDTQYF. The CDR3 nucleotides read TGTGCCAGCAGAGGAGGAACAGATACGCAGTATTTT.

This chain connects TRBV9 to TRBJ2-3; a weak D match, TRBD2 (7 bases). The ends were cut back, 4 bases at V and 4 bases at J, with 22 bases in the middle. The CDR3 spans 17 residues. Germline V gene sequence: CDR1 SGDLS, CDR2 YYNGEE. CDR3 in amino acids: CASSRGWGGGPADTQYF. CDR3 coding DNA: TGTGCCAGCAGCCGAGGCTGGGGCGGGGGCCCCGCAGATACGCAGTATTTT.

This sequence joins TRBV30 and TRBJ1-2; D gene unclear. The germline V gene encodes CDR1 GTSNPN and CDR2 SVGIG (reference sequence). The CDR3 is made up of 12 amino acids. Trimming stripped 4 bases from V and 5 bases from J, with 11 bases between. The CDR3 DNA follows: TGTGCCTGGACGGAGACTCTTTATGGCTACACCTTC. It specifies CAWTETLYGYTF.

The CDR3 sequence: CASSPGLAGPETQYF. In nucleotides, the CDR3 is TGTGCCAGCAGTCCCGGACTAGCGGGGCCTGAGACGCAGTATTTT. The J gene is TRBJ2-3, the V gene TRBV6-5; 12 positions agree with TRBD2. V lost 5 bases, J lost 9 bases, and 9 bases stayed unmatched. Germline V lookup: CDR1 MNHEY, CDR2 SVGAGI. The CDR3 spans 15 residues.

J is TRBJ2-3 and V is TRBV7-8; 8 bases map to TRBD2. Looked up from germline, CDR1 is SGHVS and CDR2 is FQNEAQ. The CDR3 is made up of 16 amino acids. The V segment lost 4 bases and the J segment 4 bases; nucleotides outside the gene matches: 10. CDR3 sequence: CASSSPSGSPPDTQYF. Here the CDR3 DNA reads TGTGCCAGCAGCTCCCCCAGCGGGAGTCCCCCAGATACGCAGTATTTT. Full variable domain (remainder filled in from reference TRBV7-8 and TRBJ2-3): GAGVSQSPRYKVAKRGQDVALRCDPISGHVSLFWYQQALGQGPEFLTYFQNEAQLDKSGLPSDRFFAERPEGSVSTLKIQRTQQEDSAVYLCASSSPSGSPPDTQYFGPGTRLTVL.

This sequence joins TRBV5-1 and TRBJ1-5; D unresolved. The CDR3 runs 14 residues. V lost 1 base and J 0 bases, leaving 5 bases between the germline ends. Germline CDR1 reads SGHRS; CDR2 reads YFSETQ. This CDR3 reads CASSLRPSNQPQHF. In nucleotides, the CDR3 is TGCGCCAGCAGCTTGCGACCTAGCAATCAGCCCCAGCATTTT.

The chain employs TRBV27 and TRBJ2-2; 7 bases fit TRBD1. Germline CDR1 and CDR2: MNHEY and SMNVEV (reference sequence). The CDR3 spans 16 residues. The V gene end was trimmed by 6 bases and the J gene end by 5 bases; junction bases not matched to a gene: 12. CDR3 nucleotide sequence: TGTGCCAGCAGGACCCGTGGGACAGCTACTACCGGGGAGCTGTTTTTT. It translates to CASRTRGTATTGELFF.

The rearrangement joins TRBV11-3 to TRBJ2-5, with D maybe TRBD1 (6 bases). With the DNA end fitting TRBJ2-7 better, the J assignment may be wrong. Germline assignment: CDR1 SGHNT and CDR2 YENEEA. The CDR3 contains 15 residues. CDR3 in amino acids: CASSLAGQPYYEQYF. The CDR3 coding sequence is TGTGCCAGCAGCTTAGCCGGACAGCCCTACTACGAGCAGTACTTC.

The V gene is TRBV28, the J gene TRBJ1-3; D gene uncertain. The CDR3 has 16 amino acids. Trimming shortened V by 5 bases and J by 8 bases, and 22 bases separated the two germline ends. Germline V gene sequence: CDR1 MDHEN, CDR2 SYDVKM. In DNA, the CDR3 is TGTGCCAGCAGTCTCACCCCGGGAAAAAGGAGGGACACCATATATTTT. Residues: CASSLTPGKRRDTIYF.